What follows describes a single TCR beta chain. What it binds is not known. Individual cDNA molecules received unique molecular identifiers during library preparation. From the 5' RACE reads, TCRdb called clonotypes with MiXCR, one entry per CDR3 protein. The sample yields some 98,000 distinct CDR3 sequences, around 10% seen once. The sample belongs to a study of early T cells in non-severe SARS-CoV-2 infection. Study-wide context: With bulk RNA from unsorted whole blood as input, sequencing yielded unpaired chains. Overall study results and limits: Matching against VDJdb likely underestimated virus-specific expansions, favoring anti-spike CD8.

CDR3 length: 17 amino acids. Trimming removed 3 bases at V and 1 base at J, with 13 bases between. What was sequenced was whole blood. The rearrangement links TRBV12-3 or TRBV12-4 to TRBJ1-6, with unresolved D. This sequence originates from an adult who was a healthcare worker with PCR-confirmed SARS-CoV-2 infection or an uninfected control (not recorded which). This chain's CDR3 is CASSFHEDYSYNSPLHF. In DNA, the CDR3 is TGTGCCAGCAGTTTTCACGAGGATTATTCCTATAATTCACCCCTCCACTTT.